These 32 T cell receptor beta chains share one sample of origin, sequenced in a study of tumor-infiltrating lymphocytes in primary liver carcinoma (dated by TCRdb to about 2017). TCRdb lists the instrument as Illumina HiSeq 2500. TCRbeta-specific cDNA was reverse-transcribed from 500 ng total RNA using a constant-region primer and ProtoScript II reverse transcriptase. Construction of the TCRbeta libraries relied on three nested rounds of multiplex PCR, following a slightly modified ARM-PCR procedure. Each of the first two PCR rounds ran for around 11 cycles and used multiplex TRBV1-TRBV30 forward primers together with a Cbeta reverse primer. TCRdb's own reprocessing of the public reads used fastp at Q25 and MiXCR and kept productive beta chains. Each entry is one CDR3 protein sequence, shown with its most common DNA and genes. This sample holds 330,000 or so distinct CDR3 sequences; around 60% were observed only once. The ten largest clonotypes hold about 6.5% of the sample.

Blood RNA was extracted from unsorted whole blood with TRIzol reagent; germline DNA came from the DNeasy Blood & Tissue kit. The sample comprised peripheral blood. The receptors here all came from a man between 40 and 49 years old with primary liver carcinoma and hepatitis B virus infection.

Turning to this clonotype: A read error is possible here, since a much larger clone lies one base away. The chain employs TRBV6-5 and TRBJ2-7; possibly TRBD1 for D (6 bases). The CDR3 is 15 residues long. With 6 bases removed from V and 4 bases from J, the gap between germline ends came to 19 bases. Per germline, CDR1 MNHEY and CDR2 SVGAGI. The CDR3: CASSPGQCVGYEQYF. The DNA for the CDR3 is TGTGCCAGCAGCCCAGGACAGTGCGTCGGATACGAGCAGTACTTC.

In regard to this clonotype: This may stem from a read error, because a much larger clone lies one nucleotide away. CDR3: CASSPLVRTTNTDTQYF. The CDR3 region has the DNA TGTGCCAGCAGCCCCCTAGTGAGGACAACCAACACAGATACGCAGTATTTT. This chain links TRBV4-2 with TRBJ2-3, with a tentative D call TRBD1 (5 bases). Germline-derived CDR1 and CDR2 are LGHNA and YNFKEQ. CDR3 length equals 17 residues. Trimming took 4 bases from V and 2 from J, leaving 19 bases between them.

For this clonotype: The germline gene is not matched at one end of the junction; a read error may be the cause. The chain couples TRBV4-2 to TRBJ2-1; 9 nucleotides agree with TRBD2. Germline CDR1 LGHNA, CDR2 YNFKEQ. The CDR3 has 16 amino acids. CDR3 in DNA: TGTGTCAGCAGCCCTAGCGGGGTGAACCGTGGGGATGAGCAGTTTTTC. Residues: CVSSPSGVNRGDEQFF.

This clonotype was recorded only once. This may be a read error, as it is one base from a much larger clone. In DNA form, the CDR3 reads TGCGCCAGCAGCCAAGATAGAGCTACTGAGAACTATGGCTACACCTTC. Translation gives CASSQDRATENYGYTF. The chain links TRBV4-3 to TRBJ1-2; D is undetermined. The CDR3 sequence is 16 residues long. Germline V gene data show CDR1 as LGHNA and CDR2 as YSLEER. Trimming cost V 0 bases and J 2 bases, with 13 bases left between them.

The chain recombines TRBV18 with TRBJ2-7; the D gene is possibly TRBD1 (7 bases). Trimming removed 3 bases from V and 4 bases from J, with 13 bases in between. CDR3 size: 14 residues. The germline gives CDR1 KGHSH, CDR2 LQKENI. CDR3: CASSPAGQSYEQYF. CDR3 DNA sequence: TGTGCCAGCTCACCCGCGGGACAGAGTTACGAGCAGTACTTC.

About this clonotype itself: A junction boundary mismatches the germline segment, possibly from a read error. The CDR3 nucleotides read TGTGCCAGCACCCCAGGAGCCGACGTCCTGACTTTT. It encodes CASTPGADVLTF. This rearrangement joins TRBV28 to TRBJ2-6, with D uncertain. CDR1 MDHEN and CDR2 SYDVKM come from the germline V gene. The CDR3 consists of 12 residues.

Turning to this clonotype: A much more abundant neighbour one base away suggests this may be a read error. The genes are TRBV6-5 and TRBJ1-1, with D hard to call. Trimming cost V 8 bases and J 1 base, with 14 bases left between them. From germline, CDR1 is MNHEY and CDR2 SVGAGI. CDR3 length equals 14 residues. CDR3 in amino acids: CASALVSGNTEAFF. The CDR3 nucleotides read TGTGCCAGCGCCCTGGTTTCTGGGAACACTGAAGCTTTCTTT.

As concerns this clonotype: This may come from a read error, since a much larger clone is one base off. This chain uses TRBV6-5 with TRBJ2-2; D may be TRBD2 (5 bases). The CDR3 consists of 14 residues. Germline lookup yields CDR1 MNHEY and CDR2 SVGAGI. This CDR3 reads CSSSYSRDTGELFF. The DNA for the CDR3 is TGTTCCAGCAGTTACTCGAGGGACACCGGGGAGCTGTTTTTT.

In regard to this clonotype: The DNA is left out, because the CDR3 cannot be placed on it with certainty; the CDR3 is given as TCRdb lists it. The V call is TRBV4-2, the J call TRBJ2-2; the table's D call TRBD1 went unverified against the DNA. The CDR3 is 16 amino acids long, termini counted. Germline CDR1 and CDR2: LGHNA and YNFKEQ. This chain's CDR3 is CASSQVGTGNTGEPFF.

About this clonotype: A clone one base away is much larger, so this may be a read error. The CDR3 nucleotides are TGTGCCAGCAGCCAAGATAGGTCGCACGGGATCAACGAGCAGTACTTC. This translates into CASSQDRSHGINEQYF. The chain links TRBV4-2 to TRBJ2-7; tentative D call: TRBD2 (5 bases). Trimming left V 0 bases short and J 5 bases short, with 17 bases between. The CDR3 has 16 amino acids. Germline lookup yields CDR1 LGHNA and CDR2 YNFKEQ.

The rearrangement links TRBV6-1 to TRBJ2-7; no clear D. The CDR3 spans 11 residues. Germline CDR1 is MNHNS and CDR2 is SASEGT. The CDR3 is CPISLGYEQYF. The CDR3 region has the DNA TGTCCCATCAGCCTCGGGTACGAGCAGTACTTC.

About this clonotype itself: A read error may produce the germline difference seen at one junction end. The chain uses TRBV11-1 and TRBJ2-5, with D unresolved. The CDR3 is 12 residues long. Germline loops: CDR1 SGHAT, CDR2 FQDESV (reference sequence). CDR3 in amino acids: CASSLVEETKYF. CDR3 nucleotides: TGTGCCAGCAGCTTAGTCGAAGAGACCAAGTACTTC.

As regards this clonotype: The missing conserved phenylalanine or tryptophan at the end of this CDR3 makes a read error likely. The V gene is TRBV11-2, the J gene TRBJ1-6; D is unclear. The CDR3 extends over 16 amino acids. CDR1 is SGHAT and CDR2 is FQNNGV in the germline V gene. Trimming took off 4 bases at V and 16 bases at J, with 26 bases between the two ends. As DNA, the CDR3 is TGTGCCAGCAGCTCTCAACCTGAATACTTGAATTCACGACTCCACTCT. As protein: CASSSQPEYLNSRLHS.

As to this clonotype: An end of the junction does not agree with germline; a read error may underlie this. The V gene is TRBV11-1, the J gene TRBJ2-3; 7 bases align to TRBD1. CDR3 length: 15 residues. Germline V gene data show CDR1 as SGHAT and CDR2 as FQDESV (reference sequence). CDR3 in DNA: TGTGCCAGCAGTCTAGGGACAGCTCCCACAGATATGCAGTATTTT. Amino acids: CASSLGTAPTDMQYF.

CDR3 sequence (DNA): TGTGCCAGCAGTGATCGACTACGGGGCATGGGCGAGCAGTTCTTC. This gives the protein CASSDRLRGMGEQFF. The chain is built from TRBV6-1 and TRBJ2-7; D tentatively reads TRBD1 or TRBD2 (5 bases each). The J call may be in error: the DNA end matches TRBJ2-1 better. CDR1 and CDR2 from the germline V gene are MNHNS and SASEGT. The CDR3 totals 15 residues.

The rearrangement links TRBV5-6 to TRBJ2-7; D call uncertain. The CDR3 covers 14 residues. V was cut by 3 bases and J by 0 bases, with 10 bases left in between. CDR1 is SGHDT, CDR2 YYEEEE, per germline. The chain's CDR3 is CASSYRHTSYEQYF. The CDR3 DNA sequence: TGTGCCAGCAGCTACCGGCACACCTCCTACGAGCAGTACTTC.

With respect to this clonotype: This may arise from a read error, as a much more abundant clone is one base away. The rearrangement uses TRBV10-1 and TRBJ1-2; no reliable D call. CDR3 length: 13 residues. Germline CDR1 reads WNHNN; CDR2 reads SYGVQD (reference sequence). Trimming cost V 5 bases and J 8 bases, with 15 bases left between them. The CDR3 loop reads CASSTAGFVGYTF. CDR3 nucleotides: TGCGCCAGCAGTACTGCGGGTTTCGTCGGCTACACCTTC.

This clonotype was seen ten or more times. This chain uses TRBV4-2 with TRBJ2-7; D is possibly TRBD1 or TRBD2 (6 bases each). The CDR3 sequence is 17 residues long. Germline values: CDR1 LGHNA, CDR2 YNFKEQ. Trimming stripped 0 bases from V and 3 bases from J, with 18 bases between. In DNA, the CDR3 is TGTGCCAGCAGCCAAGAGTCCCGGGGGCCCAGGAGCTACGAGCAGTACTTC. Translation: CASSQESRGPRSYEQYF.

As regards this clonotype: A read error may be the cause here, since a much bigger clone is one base away. This chain links TRBV10-3 with TRBJ2-3, with D hard to call. CDR1 and CDR2 from the germline V gene are ENHRY and SYGVKD. This CDR3 spans 13 amino acids. Trimming left V 0 bases short and J 10 bases short, with 11 bases between. The CDR3 bases are TGTGCCATCAGTGAGTCGGTTGAGGTTTCGCAGTATTTT. Protein sequence: CAISESVEVSQYF.

The chain recombines TRBV29-1 with TRBJ2-5; TRBD2 might be the D (6 bases). Trimming removed 8 bases at V and 3 bases at J, with 13 bases between. Germline values: CDR1 SQVTM, CDR2 ANQGSEA. The CDR3 length is 12 residues. This chain's CDR3 is CSIRTGEETQYF. CDR3 DNA sequence: TGCAGCATTAGGACGGGGGAAGAGACCCAGTACTTC.

The chain couples TRBV28 to TRBJ2-7, with TRBD1 matching over 8 bases. Trimming took 6 bases from V and 3 from J; bases not matched to a gene: 16. This CDR3 has 17 residues. Germline V gene lookup returns CDR1 MDHEN and CDR2 SYDVKM. CDR3 in amino acids: CASRKKPGQATFYEQYF. The DNA of the CDR3 is TGTGCCAGCAGGAAAAAACCGGGACAGGCCACCTTCTACGAGCAGTACTTC.

This clonotype was seen at least ten times. V gene TRBV12-3 or TRBV12-4 combines with J gene TRBJ1-1; the D is unclear. This CDR3 has 11 amino acids. Trimming left V 2 bases short and J 10 bases short, with 8 bases between. The CDR3 nucleotides are TGTGCCAGCAGTTTAAGCACGGCAGCTTTCTTT. It encodes CASSLSTAAFF.

This clonotype was counted only a few times. The chain couples TRBV28 to TRBJ2-3; TRBD2 matches at 11 bases. CDR1 is MDHEN and CDR2 is SYDVKM in the germline V gene. The CDR3 length is 16 residues. V gave up 5 bases and J gave up 2 bases; unmatched junction bases: 6. CDR3 sequence (DNA): TGTGCCAGCAGTACCAGACTAGCGGGATACACAGATACGCAGTATTTT. Its protein is CASSTRLAGYTDTQYF.

This clonotype came up once. This could be a read error, since a much larger clone is one nucleotide away. The chain's CDR3 is CASSYLGTSVLETQYF. The CDR3 nucleotides are TGTGCCAGCAGTTACTTGGGGACTAGCGTGTTAGAGACCCAGTACTTC. This chain uses TRBV6-6 with TRBJ2-5, with TRBD2 matching over 10 bases. Germline values: CDR1 MNHNY, CDR2 SVGAGI (reference sequence). The V segment lost 1 base and the J segment 4 bases; nucleotides outside the gene matches: 6. The CDR3 contains 16 residues.

This clonotype was seen just once. This rearrangement joins TRBV5-1 to TRBJ2-1; a weak D match, TRBD1 (6 bases). Deletions cut 0 bases from V and 6 bases from J, with 7 bases between. CDR1 is SGHRS, CDR2 YFSETQ, per germline. The CDR3 loop spans 13 amino acids. The CDR3, as DNA: TGCGCCAGCAGCTTGGTACAGGGCAATGAGCAGTTCTTC. Its translation is CASSLVQGNEQFF.

V usage is TRBV11-2 and J usage is TRBJ2-3; maybe TRBD2 (5 bases). From germline, CDR1 is SGHAT and CDR2 FQNNGV. The germline V and J ends were trimmed by 5 bases and 3 bases, with 15 bases remaining between them. The CDR3 is 15 amino acids. CDR3 sequence reads: CASSHFSGSTDTQYF. The CDR3 bases are TGTGCCAGCAGCCACTTCAGTGGGAGTACAGATACGCAGTATTTT.

This chain uses TRBV6-5 with TRBJ1-5; D is possibly TRBD1 (6 bases). This CDR3 spans 14 amino acids. The germline V gene has CDR1 MNHEY and CDR2 SVGAGI. The ends were cut back, 0 bases at V and 5 bases at J, with 8 bases in the middle. The CDR3 DNA reads as TGTGCCAGCAGTTACTCGACAGGCCATCAGCCCCAGCATTTT. It codes for CASSYSTGHQPQHF.

This clonotype was seen more than once but under ten times. This sequence joins TRBV30 and TRBJ1-2; 9 positions match TRBD1. The germline V gene has CDR1 GTSNPN and CDR2 SVGIG (reference sequence). This CDR3 has 13 amino acids. The ends lost 5 bases at V and 2 bases at J; junction bases unmatched: 3. The CDR3 loop is CAWGTGFNYGYTF. The CDR3 region has the DNA TGTGCCTGGGGGACAGGGTTCAACTATGGCTACACCTTC.

The chain carries TRBV28 and TRBJ1-4, with D perhaps TRBD1 (6 bases). This CDR3 contains 15 residues. Germline assignment: CDR1 MDHEN and CDR2 SYDVKM. The ends were cut back, 3 bases at V and 8 bases at J, with 16 bases in the middle. As DNA, the CDR3 is TGTGCCAGCAGTTTTGGGGGAGGGGGAGGAGAAAAACTGTTTTTT. Its translation: CASSFGGGGGEKLFF.

As regards this clonotype: One end of the junction is discordant with germline, which a read error may explain. The chain uses TRBV12-3 or TRBV12-4 and TRBJ2-3; tentative D call: TRBD1 (5 bases). This CDR3 contains 15 residues. The chain's CDR3 is CVGSLFDSSTGTQYF. The CDR3 region has the DNA TGTGTCGGCAGTTTATTTGACTCCTCCACAGGTACGCAGTATTTT.

A remark on this clonotype: A much larger clone lies a single base off, so this may be a read error. V is TRBV13 and J is TRBJ1-4; D remains ambiguous. The CDR3 consists of 12 residues. Trimming removed 5 bases from V and 13 bases from J, with 14 bases in between. CDR1 is PRHDT, CDR2 FYEKMQ, per germline (reference sequence). The CDR3 protein is CASSIIGRGLFF. The CDR3 DNA sequence: TGTGCCAGCAGCATAATCGGTCGAGGACTGTTTTTT.

Comment on this clonotype: A much larger clonotype is one base distant, so this may be a read error. This sequence joins TRBV7-9 and TRBJ2-2; 7 positions agree with TRBD1. Trimming removed 7 bases from V and 3 bases from J; junction bases left unmatched: 11. Germline CDR1 SEHNR, CDR2 FQNEAQ (reference sequence). The CDR3 contains 16 residues. In DNA, the CDR3 is TGTGCCAGCATCTTGAACAGGGGCGGATACACCGGGGAGCTGTTTTTT. This codes for CASILNRGGYTGELFF.